The 6 T cell receptor beta chains reported below all come from one sample, sequenced in a study of shared clonotypes between healthy human individuals. The method was immunoSEQ multiplex PCR; TCRdb's version includes in-frame clones alone and lacks a portion of them. This sample has about 2.3 million clones; more than 85% occur once, and the top ten carry approximately 0.4%. The sample comprised naive CD4+ T cells from PBMCs. Subset defined: CD45RA+ positively selected. The receptors shown here come from a man aged 18 to 29 in good health. Some clones in this sample may be carry-over from other donors' samples.

The genes are TRBV7-2 and TRBJ2-5; no clear D gene. The end of the DNA aligns better with TRBJ2-7, so the J call may be wrong. The CDR3 is 15 amino acids. Germline V lookup: CDR1 SGHTA, CDR2 FQGNSA. The CDR3 loop is CASSLAVAGSYEQYF. The CDR3 DNA reads TGTGCCAGCAGCTTAGCAGTGGCTGGCTCCTACGAGCAGTACTTC.

V is TRBV28 and J is TRBJ1-1; D is unresolved. This CDR3 region has 15 residues. Germline CDR1 reads MDHEN; CDR2 reads SYDVKM. Trimming pared 6 bases from V and 2 bases from J, leaving 16 bases between. In DNA, the CDR3 is TGTGCCAGCAGCAAGGACCCGATGGGCAACACTGAAGCTTTCTTT. Amino acids: CASSKDPMGNTEAFF.

The count of this clone is one. This chain links TRBV7-8 with TRBJ2-5; the match to TRBD2 covers 8 bases. The CDR3 runs 16 residues. Germline values: CDR1 SGHVS, CDR2 FQNEAQ. The trim removed 3 bases at V and 2 bases at J, leaving 8 bases unmatched. CDR3 protein: CASSFSGTRNQETQYF. As DNA, the CDR3 is TGTGCCAGCAGCTTTTCCGGGACTAGGAATCAAGAGACCCAGTACTTC.

The chain recombines TRBV5-1 with TRBJ2-1, with TRBD2 matching over 13 bases. V shed 4 bases and J 6 bases; nucleotides not matched to a gene: 7. Germline CDR1 reads SGHRS; CDR2 reads YFSETQ. The CDR3 sequence is 16 residues long. CDR3 coding DNA: TGCGCCAGCAGCCCCCCCGGGACTAGCGGGACCAATGAGCAGTTCTTC. Protein product: CASSPPGTSGTNEQFF.

This chain uses TRBV4-3 with TRBJ2-3, with D unresolved. The CDR3 covers 12 residues. Germline lookup yields CDR1 LGHNA and CDR2 YSLEER. Trimming shortened V by 8 bases and J by 3 bases, and 9 bases separated the two germline ends. CDR3 DNA: TGCGCCAGCGGCCTGGGTACAGATACGCAGTATTTT. Translated: CASGLGTDTQYF.

The chain joins TRBV9 to TRBJ1-4; the D gene is possibly TRBD1 (6 bases). The ends were cut back, 4 bases at V and 6 bases at J, with 13 bases in the middle. This CDR3 has 14 amino acids. Germline loops: CDR1 SGDLS, CDR2 YYNGEE. The CDR3 region is CASSNRAGDEKLFF. CDR3 sequence (DNA): TGTGCCAGCAGCAACAGGGCAGGAGATGAAAAACTGTTTTTT.